The 5 T cell receptor beta chains below all came from one sample that was sequenced in a study of identical twins. Using its own MiXCR run on the 5' RACE reads, TCRdb lists one record per CDR3 protein. The data show about 570,000 distinct CDR3 sequences, over 8.5% seen once. These data were also reused for a study on yellow fever vaccine responses in identical twins.

The source material was PBMCs. These receptors were taken from a woman between 18 and 30 years old in good health.

This clonotype was detected ten times or more. V and J are TRBV11-2 and TRBJ1-1; the match to TRBD1 covers 10 bases. CDR1 and CDR2 (germline): SGHAT, FQNNGV. The V segment lost 4 bases and the J segment 4 bases; nucleotides outside the gene matches: 3. This CDR3 is 14 amino acids long. CDR3 DNA: TGTGCCAGCAGCTCGACAGGGGGCGGCACTGAAGCTTTCTTT. It encodes CASSSTGGGTEAFF.

This clonotype has ten or more counts. The chain employs TRBV7-9 and TRBJ2-5, with a possible D match to TRBD2 (6 bases). Germline V gives CDR1 SEHNR, CDR2 FQNEAQ (reference sequence). V lost 5 bases and J lost 7, with 17 bases in between. The CDR3 contains 14 residues. Here the CDR3 reads CASSRATSLGTQYF. The CDR3 DNA reads TGTGCCAGCAGCCGAGCGACTAGTTTGGGGACCCAGTACTTC.

At least ten counts were recorded for this clonotype. The chain uses TRBV10-3 and TRBJ1-1; D may be TRBD1 (6 bases). CDR3 length equals 14 residues. CDR1 and CDR2 (germline): ENHRY, SYGVKD. V lost 0 bases and J 1 base, leaving 6 bases between the germline ends. In DNA form, the CDR3 reads TGTGCCATCAGTGAGTCGGACAGGAACACTGAAGCTTTCTTT. Translated: CAISESDRNTEAFF.

The DNA of the CDR3 is TGTGCCAGCAGCGTAGAGTGGGTGCCCTACAATGAGCAGTTCTTC. Protein product: CASSVEWVPYNEQFF. The V and J genes are TRBV9 and TRBJ2-1; D not certain. Trimming left V 0 bases short and J 2 bases short, with 9 bases between. The CDR3 is made up of 15 amino acids. Germline lookup yields CDR1 SGDLS and CDR2 YYNGEE.

This clonotype was detected ten times or more. The rearrangement links TRBV2 to TRBJ1-5; D ambiguous. The V end was cut by 3 bases, the J end by 7 bases, with 10 bases between. The CDR3 covers 13 residues. Germline CDR1 reads SNHLY; CDR2 reads FYNNEI. CDR3 sequence reads: CASSEEVGQPQHF. The CDR3 bases are TGTGCCAGCAGTGAGGAAGTAGGACAGCCCCAGCATTTT.